This entry concerns a single T cell receptor beta chain. Its antigen is unknown. The sample holds no much larger clone one base away, and base qualities are not on file. The data were obtained in a study of blood T cells in healthy people across ages (dated by TCRdb to between 2014 and 2016). Regarding the research as a whole: In model experiments, roughly one uniquely barcoded TCR beta cDNA molecule per two T cells was captured by template switching. The donors were divided into four age groups: young (average approximately 17 years), middle-aged (almost 40), aged (roughly 60) and long-lived (roughly 86). Age-related changes in TCR beta repertoire diversity were measured in the study by deep sequencing normalized with unique cDNA molecular identifiers. Two additional independent replicas of 1 million unique cDNA reads from the same blood draw were analyzed for two donors (one aged 18 to 29 and one aged 80 or older).

Systemically healthy Caucasian individuals from Russia, over 30 in total and aged roughly 6 to 100 years, were included as donors. Each donor gave 9.5 to 10 milliliters of peripheral blood, drawn into EDTA-treated Vacutainer tubes. Ficoll-Paque density-gradient centrifugation was used to isolate PBMCs, with at least 6.5 million per sample. Total RNA, at least 6 micrograms per sample, was extracted from PBMCs with Trizol reagent. For every donor, flow cytometry on a PBMC aliquot measured the percentage of naive CD45RAhigh/CD27high T cells. There are 16 amino acids in the CDR3, from cysteine to phenylalanine inclusive. Only the CDR3 portion is preserved as DNA: 48 bases, with reading frame beginning at the first base. Sequences MDHEN (CDR1) and SYDVKM (CDR2) are obtained from the germline V gene. V is clipped by 6 bases and J by 7 bases, and the sequence between their germline boundaries is 24 bases long.

Library method: 5' RACE. The instrument was an Illumina HiSeq 2500. The second PCR ran for roughly 7 to 12 cycles and used a J-beta primer mix along with a sample-barcoded 5' primer. A unique molecular identifier was introduced onto each TCR beta cDNA molecule by a template-switch 5' adaptor carrying 12 random nucleotides. At least 3 million CDR3-containing paired-end reads were obtained from each sample. First-strand cDNA synthesis was performed from all RNA using the Mint cDNA synthesis kit, with priming by a TRBC-specific oligonucleotide. All cDNA was treated with uracil-DNA glycosylase and then went through a first 18-cycle PCR with the universal primers M1SS and BC2_uni_R. In the source study's methods: Normalization of each sample was performed by random selection of 1 million high-quality reads, each carrying a distinct molecular identifier. Reads with shared molecular identifiers were discarded instead of being binned into consensus sequences. MiTCR, with a Q25 quality threshold and the strictest error-elimination algorithm, was used for CDR3 identification, clonotype clustering and error correction. A nonparametric unseen species model using Euler transformation provided a lower-bound estimate of total TCR beta diversity. The raw public reads went through TCRdb reprocessing: fastp at Q25, MiXCR clone calling, in-frame beta chains kept. CDR3 protein duplicates are merged, each entry listing the most common genes and DNA. TCRdb's processing, not the study's, gives the V and J calls here. The sample table records about 720,000 distinct CDR3 sequences; 20% to 25% of these occur just once. In total, the top ten clones hold more than 3% of the sample.

Summary of the overall study and its limitations: The long-lived group showed more naive CD4+ T cells, fewer expanded clones and increased TCR diversity than the aged group, suggesting age selection. Because donor CMV infection status was unknown, age-related changes in expanded clonotypes were potentially confounded. Because profiling used bulk unsorted PBMCs, naive and antigen-experienced compartments could not be compared conclusively. The percentage of naive T cells measured by flow cytometry correlated strongly with observed TCR beta diversity. As age increased, observed TCR beta diversity per million T cells dropped in a roughly linear way, and a significant reduction was already evident by age 40. Total diversity estimates from one million sequenced T cells were considered lower bounds and underestimates.

These data were also filed under a second study, of T cells of mothers and their children. As the second paper documents: Nine systemically healthy Caucasian individuals served as donors, namely three mothers together with their six children. cDNA synthesis consumed the entire amount of extracted RNA, loaded at approximately 1.6 ug RNA in each 15 ul reaction. Sample barcodes and 2-4 random nucleotides were added via the M1S primer in the second PCR. Over 8.5 million TCR beta CDR3 reads were obtained for each mother, and about 3 million reads were obtained for each child. In both related and unrelated pairs, thymic selection shapes the output of TCR recombination in a similar way, with inherited differences having only a minor effect. Normalized repertoire overlap was always slightly but never significantly higher in related than unrelated mother-child pairs. No persistent microchimeric T cell clones were detected, at a sensitivity of roughly 96 clones per million clonotypes. To look for features that set related mother-child pairs apart from unrelated individuals, the researchers ran deep NGS to compare the TCR beta repertoires of mothers and children. Mothers averaged roughly 40 +/- 4 years of age and children averaged around 10 +/- 4 years. After adapter ligation with NEBNext reagents, the libraries were sequenced on Illumina HiSeq 2000 with 100+100 nt paired-end reads. To prevent cross-contamination, the mother and child libraries were prepared a month apart and were sequenced in separate runs. For each donor, somewhere between roughly 450,000 and 2,100,000 distinct TCR beta clonotypes were identified. Naive TCR beta clonotypes were estimated from low-frequency clonotypes matched to each donor's FACS-determined naive share, without sorting.

The sequence derives from a boy aged 10-17 years in good health. The sample consisted of blood. The V and J segments used are TRBV28 and TRBJ2-5; tentative D gene TRBD1, with 7 bases matching. The DNA sequence reads TGTGCCAGCAGCCACCAGGGGGGACAGACTATAGGGACCCAGTACTTC. It is translated as CASSHQGGQTIGTQYF.